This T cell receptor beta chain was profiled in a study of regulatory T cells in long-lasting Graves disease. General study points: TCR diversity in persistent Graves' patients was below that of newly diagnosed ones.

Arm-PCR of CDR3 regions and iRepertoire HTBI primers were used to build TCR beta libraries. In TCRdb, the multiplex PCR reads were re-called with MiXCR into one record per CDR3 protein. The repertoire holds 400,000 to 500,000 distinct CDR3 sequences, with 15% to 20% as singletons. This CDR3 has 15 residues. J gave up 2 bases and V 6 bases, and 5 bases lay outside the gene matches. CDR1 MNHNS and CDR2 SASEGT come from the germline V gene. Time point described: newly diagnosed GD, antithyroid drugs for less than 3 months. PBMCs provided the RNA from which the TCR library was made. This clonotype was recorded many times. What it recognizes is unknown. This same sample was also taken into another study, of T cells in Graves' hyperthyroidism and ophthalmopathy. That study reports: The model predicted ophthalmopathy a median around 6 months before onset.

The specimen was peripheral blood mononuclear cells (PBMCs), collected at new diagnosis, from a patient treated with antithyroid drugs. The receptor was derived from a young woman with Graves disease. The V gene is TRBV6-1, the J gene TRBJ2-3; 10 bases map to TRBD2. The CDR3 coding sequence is TGTGCCAGCAGGCCGGGGACTAGCGTCACAGATACGCAGTATTTT. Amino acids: CASRPGTSVTDTQYF.